The 29 T cell receptor beta chains presented below share a single source sample, sequenced in a study of blood T cell repertoires in COVID-19. Repertoires were generated with immunoSEQ multiplex PCR, while TCRdb's copy carries only in-frame clones and drops some. Counted here are over 200,000 clones, roughly nine tenths occurring once; the ten biggest clones make up about 12%. Sequences were obtained from peripheral blood. These receptor sequences come from a young woman who had recovered from COVID-19.

The V call is TRBV7-2, the J call TRBJ2-2; TRBD1 matches at 9 bases. The CDR3 runs to 17 residues. CDR1 and CDR2 from the germline V gene are SGHTA and FQGNSA. V shed 5 bases, J shed 4 bases, and the junction held 11 bases outside the gene matches. CDR3 in DNA: TGTGCCAGCAGCCTCCAAACAGGGGGCAAAAGCACCGGGGAGCTGTTTTTT. Translating gives CASSLQTGGKSTGELFF.

The chain recombines TRBV5-6 with TRBJ1-2, with a possible D match to TRBD1 (5 bases). The CDR3 loop spans 14 amino acids. Trimming left V 4 bases short and J 7 bases short, with 17 bases between. CDR1 and CDR2 from the germline V gene are SGHDT and YYEEEE. CDR3: CASSPPGPKVGYTF. The DNA of the CDR3 is TGTGCCAGCAGCCCACCAGGGCCTAAGGTTGGCTACACCTTC.

This clone was found a few times. The CDR3 region is CASSETTTGQLRRGYTF. The CDR3 DNA reads TGTGCCAGCAGTGAAACAACCACGGGACAACTGAGGAGGGGCTACACCTTC. This chain links TRBV6-1 with TRBJ1-2; tentative D call: TRBD1 (6 bases). Trimming took 2 bases from V and 8 from J, leaving 24 bases between them. In germline, CDR1 is MNHNS, CDR2 SASEGT. This CDR3 is built from 17 residues.

The CDR3 DNA reads TGTGCCAGCAGCTTAACGAGTGGAGGACCCACTGAAGCTTTCTTT. Protein sequence: CASSLTSGGPTEAFF. The rearrangement joins TRBV7-9 to TRBJ1-1; D call uncertain. The V end was cut by 2 bases, the J end by 4 bases, with 14 bases between. Germline CDR1 reads SEHNR; CDR2 reads FQNEAQ (reference sequence). This CDR3 has 15 amino acids.

The V and J genes are TRBV6-2 or TRBV6-3 and TRBJ2-1, with 7 bases aligning to TRBD2. The V and J ends lost 5 bases and 8 bases, in that order; junction bases with no gene match: 12. The germline CDR1 and CDR2 sequences are MNHEY and SVGEGT. The CDR3 extends over 15 amino acids. The CDR3 sequence is CASSNAGAGEDEQFF. CDR3 DNA sequence: TGTGCCAGCAGTAACGCCGGGGCGGGAGAGGATGAGCAGTTCTTC.

The CDR3 bases are TGTGCCAGCAGCTATACGACATTACAAGAGACCCAGTACTTC. It yields the protein CASSYTTLQETQYF. This sequence joins TRBV7-9 and TRBJ2-5; D is uncertain. CDR1 SEHNR and CDR2 FQNEAQ come from the germline V gene (reference sequence). The CDR3 length is 14 residues. V was clipped by 4 bases and J by 2 bases, with 11 bases between them.

The chain combines TRBV3-1 (or the pseudogene TRBV3-2) with TRBJ1-1; D gene uncertain. Germline V gives CDR1 LGHDT, CDR2 YNNKEL (reference sequence). V was cut by 1 base and J by 6 bases, with 9 bases left in between. This CDR3 has 13 residues. CDR3 in amino acids: CASSQGRGAEAFF. The CDR3 nucleotides read TGTGCCAGCAGCCAAGGACGGGGAGCTGAAGCTTTCTTT.

The rearrangement uses TRBV19 and TRBJ2-2; 8 bases are shared with TRBD1. There are 18 residues in the CDR3. The V segment lost 4 bases and the J segment 2 bases; nucleotides outside the gene matches: 12. In germline, CDR1 is LNHDA, CDR2 SQIVND (reference sequence). DNA for the CDR3: TGTGCCAGTAGTACAAAGGGGGGCGGGACAGGAAACACCGGGGAGCTGTTTTTT. Encoded protein: CASSTKGGGTGNTGELFF.

V is TRBV5-8 and J is TRBJ2-3; 9 bases match TRBD2. V trimming: 0 bases; J trimming: 6 bases; junction bases outside the gene matches: 5. Germline V gene lookup returns CDR1 SGHTS and CDR2 YDEGEE. The CDR3 runs 15 residues. The CDR3 protein is CASSLALSGRDTQYF. The CDR3 DNA reads TGTGCCAGCAGCTTGGCTCTCAGCGGGAGGGATACGCAGTATTTT.

This clone was counted once. The chain recombines TRBV4-2 with TRBJ2-7, with 10 bases aligning to TRBD1. CDR1 is LGHNA, CDR2 YNFKEQ, per germline. This CDR3 spans 16 amino acids. Trimming at V came to 5 bases and at J to 5 bases, leaving 12 bases not matched to a gene. CDR3 nucleotide sequence: TGTGCCAGCAGCTTAGAACCGGGACAGGGGAACCACGAGCAGTACTTC. Translated: CASSLEPGQGNHEQYF.

The genes are TRBV13 and TRBJ1-2, with D perhaps TRBD1 (5 bases). Germline loops: CDR1 PRHDT, CDR2 FYEKMQ (reference sequence). The germline V and J ends were trimmed by 6 bases and 2 bases, with 10 bases remaining between them. The CDR3 covers 13 residues. The CDR3 bases are TGTGCCAGCAGGGAACAGGTCAACTATGGCTACACCTTC. Its translation is CASREQVNYGYTF. Based on the CDR3 plus reference TRBV13 and TRBJ1-2, the full variable domain is AAGVIQSPRHLIKEKRETATLKCYPIPRHDTVYWYQQGPGQDPQFLISFYEKMQSDKGSIPDRFSAQQFSDYHSELNMSSLELGDSALYFCASREQVNYGYTFGSGTRLTVV.

The chain couples TRBV5-4 to TRBJ1-6, with 8 bases identical to TRBD1. With V trimmed by 4 bases and J by 9 bases, 9 bases remained unmatched. This CDR3 contains 15 residues. Germline CDR1 and CDR2: SGHNT and YYREEE (reference sequence). For the CDR3, the DNA is TGTGCCAGCAGCGAGGGACAGGTGACCGGTTCACCCCTCCACTTT. Amino acids: CASSEGQVTGSPLHF.

The J gene is TRBJ2-7, the V gene TRBV12-1; the D segment call TRBD1 is taken from the table without a DNA check. TRBV12-1 is given as a pseudogene. The CDR3 is 14 residues long. The CDR3 nucleotides are TGTGCCAGCAGCCCGCTGGGACAGGGGGACGAGCAGTACTTC. This encodes CASSPLGQGDEQYF.

The chain has TRBV6-5 and TRBJ1-2; 10 nucleotides agree with TRBD1. CDR1 and CDR2 from the germline V gene are MNHEY and SVGAGI. This CDR3 is 16 amino acids long. The V segment lost 0 bases and the J segment 3 bases; nucleotides outside the gene matches: 4. CDR3: CASSYSRTGGYYGYTF. DNA for the CDR3: TGTGCCAGCAGTTACTCAAGGACAGGGGGGTACTATGGCTACACCTTC.

In its sample, this clone was seen once. The chain is built from TRBV10-1 and TRBJ1-1; D unresolved. Trimming cost V 6 bases and J 2 bases, with 7 bases left between them. The CDR3 runs 12 residues. Germline V gene data show CDR1 as WNHNN and CDR2 as SYGVQD (reference sequence). CDR3 amino acids: CASSGHNTEAFF. CDR3 DNA sequence: TGCGCCAGCAGCGGTCACAACACTGAAGCTTTCTTT.

The chain uses TRBV6-5 and TRBJ1-2; D gene uncertain. V gave up 0 bases and J gave up 3 bases, with 11 bases separating them. Germline loops: CDR1 MNHEY, CDR2 SVGAGI. This CDR3 has 15 residues. CDR3 nucleotide sequence: TGTGCCAGCAGTTACTCTTACCAGAGGGACTATGGCTACACCTTC. Its translation: CASSYSYQRDYGYTF.

V usage is TRBV29-1 and J usage is TRBJ1-3, with D possibly matching TRBD1 (6 bases). Germline CDR1 SQVTM, CDR2 ANQGSEA. This CDR3 is 13 amino acids long. The V gene lost 6 bases and the J gene lost 2 bases, with 11 bases spanning the gap. DNA for the CDR3: TGCAGCGTGGCACAGGGACCTGGAAACACCATATATTTT. It codes for CSVAQGPGNTIYF.

The chain is built from TRBV25-1 and TRBJ2-4; D may be TRBD1 (6 bases). Germline lookup yields CDR1 MGHDK and CDR2 SYGVNS. There are 14 residues in the CDR3. V gave up 6 bases and J gave up 0 bases, with 9 bases separating them. CDR3 residues: CASRAGAAKNIQYF. The CDR3, as DNA: TGTGCCAGCAGGGCAGGGGCAGCCAAAAACATTCAGTACTTC.

The chain uses TRBV7-9 and TRBJ1-1; D possibly corresponds to TRBD1 (6 bases). The CDR3 covers 12 residues. V lost 6 bases, J lost 5 bases, and 10 bases lay in between. Per germline, CDR1 SEHNR and CDR2 FQNEAQ (reference sequence). The DNA of the CDR3 is TGTGCCAGCAGGCCCACAGGGACTGAAGCTTTCTTT. Translating it yields CASRPTGTEAFF.

Only a few counts were recorded for this clone. The chain employs TRBV3-1 (or the pseudogene TRBV3-2) and TRBJ2-7, with D possibly matching TRBD1 (6 bases). This CDR3 comprises 14 residues. Germline CDR1 and CDR2: LGHDT and YNNKEL (reference sequence). Trimming stripped 2 bases from V and 3 bases from J, with 11 bases between. CDR3 nucleotide sequence: TGTGCCAGCAGCCAACTCGGACAGAACTACGAGCAGTACTTC. It encodes CASSQLGQNYEQYF.

This sequence joins TRBV6-5 and TRBJ2-3, with D perhaps matching TRBD2 (5 bases). With 4 bases removed from V and 3 bases from J, the gap between germline ends came to 11 bases. Germline lookup yields CDR1 MNHEY and CDR2 SVGAGI. The CDR3 contains 14 residues. The CDR3 spells CASSSETTTDTQYF. CDR3 bases: TGTGCCAGCAGTTCGGAGACTACTACAGATACGCAGTATTTT.

The genes are TRBV19 and TRBJ2-1; D call uncertain. Germline CDR1 and CDR2: LNHDA and SQIVND (reference sequence). This CDR3 has 17 residues. Trimming removed 0 bases at V and 2 bases at J, with 14 bases between. In DNA, the CDR3 is TGTGCCAGTAGTATAGATCTCGGCGGTCTAGCCTACAATGAGCAGTTCTTC. Translating gives CASSIDLGGLAYNEQFF.

The rearrangement uses TRBV4-3 and TRBJ2-1, with 14 positions matching TRBD2. The ends lost 5 bases at V and 8 bases at J; junction bases unmatched: 5. CDR3 length: 15 amino acids. Germline V lookup: CDR1 LGHNA, CDR2 YSLEER. Here the CDR3 reads CASSETSGRDYEQFF. CDR3 in DNA: TGCGCCAGCAGCGAGACTAGCGGGAGGGACTATGAGCAGTTCTTC.

This sequence joins TRBV19 and TRBJ1-2; TRBD1 matches at 7 bases. With V trimmed by 4 bases and J by 0 bases, 8 bases remained unmatched. In germline, CDR1 is LNHDA, CDR2 SQIVND (reference sequence). This CDR3 has 16 amino acids. CDR3 sequence (DNA): TGTGCCAGTAGTACCCGACAGGGCCGAACTAACTATGGCTACACCTTC. This gives the protein CASSTRQGRTNYGYTF. Combining the CDR3 with reference TRBV19 and TRBJ1-2 gives the whole variable domain DGGITQSPKYLFRKEGQNVTLSCEQNLNHDAMYWYRQDPGQGLRLIYYSQIVNDFQKGDIAEGYSVSREKKESFPLTVTSAQKNPTAFYLCASSTRQGRTNYGYTFGSGTRLTVV.

The V gene is TRBV5-6, the J gene TRBJ2-7, with 11 bases lining up with TRBD2. This CDR3 is built from 13 residues. Germline-derived CDR1 and CDR2 are SGHDT and YYEEEE. The V and J ends lost 4 bases and 6 bases, in that order; junction bases with no gene match: 3. CDR3 coding DNA: TGTGCCAGCAGCGCCGGACTAGCGGGCGAGCAGTACTTC. It codes for CASSAGLAGEQYF.

Only one count was recorded for this clone. The V call is TRBV19, the J call TRBJ2-1, with a weak D call TRBD1 (5 bases). Trimming took off 7 bases at V and 9 bases at J, with 22 bases between the two ends. Germline V gene data show CDR1 as LNHDA and CDR2 as SQIVND (reference sequence). The CDR3 extends over 15 amino acids. For the CDR3, the DNA is TGTGCCAGTACCCCACGGCGCCAGGGTGTAAGTGAGCAGTTCTTC. Amino acids: CASTPRRQGVSEQFF.

This clone was counted once. V and J are TRBV7-9 and TRBJ1-3, with unresolved D. V lost 8 bases and J lost 1, with 15 bases in between. The CDR3 loop spans 15 amino acids. The germline V gene encodes CDR1 SEHNR and CDR2 FQNEAQ (reference sequence). For the CDR3, the DNA is TGTGCCAGCTTTCTTTTGTCCGGGTCTGGAAACACCATATATTTT. Translation gives CASFLLSGSGNTIYF.

This chain links TRBV6-5 with TRBJ1-2; 7 nucleotides match TRBD1. V trimming: 7 bases; J trimming: 4 bases; junction bases outside the gene matches: 12. Germline lookup yields CDR1 MNHEY and CDR2 SVGAGI. This CDR3 has 15 amino acids. The CDR3 coding sequence is TGTGCCAGCACCCAAGGAGGGGGCTCACGCTATGGCTACACCTTC. Its protein is CASTQGGGSRYGYTF.

A single count supports this clone. The chain is built from TRBV4-3 and TRBJ2-1, with D perhaps TRBD2 (5 bases). Trimming stripped 5 bases from V and 0 bases from J, with 11 bases between. Germline V lookup: CDR1 LGHNA, CDR2 YSLEER. There are 15 residues in the CDR3. CDR3 bases: TGCGCCAGCAGCTCTAGCCGGAACTCCTACAATGAGCAGTTCTTC. Translated: CASSSSRNSYNEQFF.